This passage covers 23 T cell receptor beta chains from one sample sequenced in a study of PD-1 blockade in classical Hodgkin lymphoma. Libraries were prepared by immunoSEQ multiplex PCR; TCRdb keeps only in-frame clonotypes and omits some of them. The sample lists around 66,000 clones; 75% to 90% were seen once. All patients relapsed after autologous stem cell transplantation, and brentuximab vedotin exposure varied. The source material was peripheral blood mononuclear cells (PBMCs), sampled at baseline. The receptors stem from a human donor with classical Hodgkin lymphoma.

The genes are TRBV7-9 and TRBJ2-2; D gene ambiguous. This CDR3 spans 14 amino acids. V was cut by 5 bases and J by 7 bases, with 14 bases left in between. From germline, CDR1 is SEHNR and CDR2 FQNEAQ (reference sequence). The CDR3 region is CASSPGRVDGELFF. The CDR3 region has the DNA TGTGCCAGCAGCCCCGGACGCGTGGACGGGGAGCTGTTTTTT.

The chain carries TRBV5-1 and TRBJ2-7; D uncertain. Germline loops: CDR1 SGHRS, CDR2 YFSETQ. The CDR3 runs to 15 residues. V was shortened by 2 bases and J by 2 bases, with 14 bases between the two germline ends. In DNA, the CDR3 is TGCGCCAGCAGCTTCACGGGTGGGCAAACCTACGAGCAGTACTTC. This gives the protein CASSFTGGQTYEQYF.

V is TRBV5-1 and J is TRBJ2-3, with D perhaps assigned TRBD1 or TRBD2 (6 bases each). This CDR3 has 18 amino acids. Germline CDR1 SGHRS, CDR2 YFSETQ. V lost 4 bases to trimming and J lost 2 bases, with 23 bases between them. CDR3 DNA: TGCGCCAGCAGCAGGGGCACCTTAGGGGGGACACCCACAGATACGCAGTATTTT. It specifies CASSRGTLGGTPTDTQYF.

V usage is TRBV5-4 and J usage is TRBJ2-3; the D is unclear. Germline V gene sequence: CDR1 SGHNT, CDR2 YYREEE (reference sequence). This CDR3 spans 13 amino acids. Trimming took 0 bases from V and 3 from J, leaving 5 bases between them. The CDR3 DNA reads TGTGCCAGCAGCTTGGCCGTAACAGATACGCAGTATTTT. It translates to CASSLAVTDTQYF. Variable domain in full (rest from reference TRBV5-4 and TRBJ2-3): ETGVTQSPTHLIKTRGQQVTLRCSSQSGHNTVSWYQQALGQGPQFIFQYYREEENGRGNFPPRFSGLQFPNYSSELNVNALELDDSALYLCASSLAVTDTQYFGPGTRLTVL.

This CDR3 reads CASTHNRYQETQYF. In DNA form, the CDR3 reads TGTGCCAGCACCCACAACAGGTACCAAGAGACCCAGTACTTC. This chain links TRBV7-9 with TRBJ2-5; tentatively, D is TRBD1 (5 bases). The V end lost 7 bases, the J end lost 0 bases, and 12 bases lay between the germline ends. The CDR3 totals 14 residues. The germline V gene has CDR1 SEHNR and CDR2 FQNEAQ (reference sequence).

The chain links TRBV7-6 to TRBJ1-4; D may be TRBD1 (5 bases). This CDR3 comprises 16 residues. Trimming shortened V by 5 bases and J by 4 bases, and 17 bases separated the two germline ends. CDR1 is SGHVS, CDR2 FNYEAQ, per germline. As DNA, the CDR3 is TGTGCCAGCAGCCTTGGTCAGGGTGGGTTTAATGAAAAACTGTTTTTT. Translated: CASSLGQGGFNEKLFF.

The gene calls are TRBV5-4 and TRBJ1-1; D gene unclear. The CDR3 totals 14 residues. The V gene's germline CDR1 is SGHNT and CDR2 YYREEE (reference sequence). V was shortened by 0 bases and J by 4 bases, with 10 bases between the two germline ends. CDR3 bases: TGTGCCAGCAGCTTGGGAGGTATCTCCACTGAAGCTTTCTTT. Protein product: CASSLGGISTEAFF.

This chain links TRBV9 with TRBJ2-6; D is uncertain. V lost 0 bases and J 0 bases, leaving 13 bases between the germline ends. CDR1 and CDR2 (germline): SGDLS, YYNGEE. This CDR3 has 18 residues. The CDR3 sequence: CASSVAGRLYSGANVLTF. The CDR3 nucleotides are TGTGCCAGCAGCGTAGCGGGCAGGTTATACTCTGGGGCCAACGTCCTGACTTTC.

The J gene is TRBJ1-1, the V gene TRBV4-1, with D possibly matching TRBD1 (6 bases). V gave up 3 bases and J gave up 5 bases, with 13 bases separating them. The CDR3 contains 14 residues. Germline loops: CDR1 MGHRA, CDR2 YSYEKL. This CDR3 is CASSHQQGGTEAFF. CDR3 nucleotide sequence: TGCGCCAGCAGCCATCAACAGGGTGGGACTGAAGCTTTCTTT.

This clone was detected once. The gene calls are TRBV5-6 and TRBJ2-3; no firm D call. The CDR3 totals 16 residues. V lost 2 bases, J lost 14 bases, and 27 bases lay in between. CDR1 is SGHDT and CDR2 is YYEEEE in the germline V gene. CDR3 region: CASSFVIRWPARTWYF. In DNA, the CDR3 is TGTGCCAGCAGCTTCGTGATTCGCTGGCCGGCCAGAACTTGGTATTTT.

This chain uses TRBV15 with TRBJ1-3; no clear D gene. From germline, CDR1 is LNHNV and CDR2 YYDKDF (reference sequence). The CDR3 is 12 amino acids. Trimming took off 0 bases at V and 8 bases at J, with 5 bases between the two ends. DNA for the CDR3: TGTGCCACCAGCAGAGATGAAGACACCATATATTTT. It translates to CATSRDEDTIYF.

The rearrangement uses TRBV18 and TRBJ2-7; TRBD2 might be the D (5 bases). Trimming removed 3 bases at V and 2 bases at J, with 11 bases between. Germline V gives CDR1 KGHSH, CDR2 LQKENI. This CDR3 has 14 amino acids. CDR3 in amino acids: CASSPRQEAYEQYF. The CDR3 bases are TGTGCCAGCTCACCTAGGCAGGAGGCCTACGAGCAGTACTTC.

V usage is TRBV6-6 and J usage is TRBJ1-5, with D maybe TRBD1 (5 bases). The CDR3 runs to 16 residues. Germline V CDR1 and CDR2: MNHNY, SVGAGI (reference sequence). With 6 bases removed from V and 2 bases from J, the gap between germline ends came to 17 bases. DNA for the CDR3: TGTGCCAGCAGAAGGGGACTGGGGATCGGCAATCAGCCCCAGCATTTT. Translating it yields CASRRGLGIGNQPQHF.

The chain links TRBV7-2 to TRBJ2-7, with TRBD1 identical over 7 bases. The CDR3 length is 15 residues. Germline CDR1 is SGHTA and CDR2 is FQGNSA. V trimming: 5 bases; J trimming: 2 bases; junction bases outside the gene matches: 9. The CDR3 here is CASSPLIQGAYEQYF. In nucleotides, the CDR3 is TGTGCCAGCAGCCCGCTCATCCAGGGGGCCTACGAGCAGTACTTC.

The rearrangement links TRBV5-6 to TRBJ2-7; tentative D call: TRBD2 (5 bases). Germline V gene sequence: CDR1 SGHDT, CDR2 YYEEEE. Trimming stripped 0 bases from V and 5 bases from J, with 21 bases between. The CDR3 contains 17 residues. The CDR3 DNA reads TGTGCCAGCAGCTTGGCTCCTACTAGGACCTTCAAGGACGAGCAGTACTTC. This encodes CASSLAPTRTFKDEQYF.

The chain recombines TRBV7-9 with TRBJ2-7; D unclear. CDR3 size: 13 residues. CDR1 is SEHNR and CDR2 is FQNEAQ in the germline V gene (reference sequence). Trimming cost V 5 bases and J 2 bases, with 10 bases left between them. As DNA, the CDR3 is TGTGCCAGCAGCCCCGCCGTCACCTACGAGCAGTACTTC. Protein sequence: CASSPAVTYEQYF.

The genes are TRBV7-9 and TRBJ1-2; 9 bases align to TRBD1. CDR1 and CDR2 from the germline V gene are SEHNR and FQNEAQ (reference sequence). This CDR3 is 15 amino acids long. Losses at the gene ends were 4 bases for V and 0 bases for J; bases not matched to a gene: 3. The CDR3 here is CASSSDRGTNYGYTF. Written as DNA, the CDR3 is TGTGCCAGCAGCTCCGACAGGGGGACTAACTATGGCTACACCTTC.

By share of the sample, this clone is medium-sized. The rearrangement links TRBV5-1 to TRBJ2-3; 8 nucleotides match TRBD2. V dropped 6 bases and J dropped 5; count of bases not matched to a gene: 8. Per the germline V gene, CDR1 is SGHRS and CDR2 is YFSETQ. The CDR3 extends over 14 amino acids. The CDR3, as DNA: TGCGCCAGCAATCTAGCGGGCCTCCAAGATACGCAGTATTTT. Amino acids: CASNLAGLQDTQYF.

This clone has only one observation. The chain combines TRBV7-3 with TRBJ1-1; the D gene is possibly TRBD1 (5 bases). Germline loops: CDR1 SGHTA, CDR2 FQGTGA. The CDR3 has 13 residues. V lost 3 bases and J lost 5, with 10 bases in between. The CDR3 bases are TGTGCCAGCAGCTTGGTCAGGGATACTGAAGCTTTCTTT. Its translation: CASSLVRDTEAFF.

The V gene is TRBV27, the J gene TRBJ2-3, with D possibly matching TRBD1 (5 bases). Looked up from germline, CDR1 is MNHEY and CDR2 is SMNVEV (reference sequence). Trimming removed 7 bases at V and 6 bases at J, with 14 bases between. CDR3 size: 13 residues. The CDR3, as DNA: TGTGCCAGCACTCGGTTTGGGGCGGATACGCAGTATTTT. Translated: CASTRFGADTQYF.

The CDR3 DNA is TGTGCCTGGGAGACTGCTGTTACCTACGAGCAGTACTTC. It yields the protein CAWETAVTYEQYF. The chain recombines TRBV30 with TRBJ2-7; D is unresolved. V lost 5 bases, J lost 2 bases, and 13 bases lay in between. In germline, CDR1 is GTSNPN, CDR2 SVGIG (reference sequence). The CDR3 contains 13 residues.

The chain has TRBV9 and TRBJ1-3; D is perhaps TRBD1 (6 bases). This CDR3 contains 13 residues. Trimming pared 4 bases from V and 7 bases from J, leaving 12 bases between. Germline-derived CDR1 and CDR2 are SGDLS and YYNGEE. CDR3 region: CASSPLDSNTIYF. DNA of the CDR3: TGTGCCAGCAGCCCTTTGGACAGTAACACCATATATTTT. The whole variable domain, remainder taken from reference TRBV9 and TRBJ1-3, is DSGVTQTPKHLITATGQRVTLRCSPRSGDLSVYWYQQSLDQGLQFLIQYYNGEERAKGNILERFSAQQFPDLHSELNLSSLELGDSALYFCASSPLDSNTIYFGEGSWLTVV.

The V call is TRBV30, the J call TRBJ1-2; TRBD1 might be the D (5 bases). Trimming removed 2 bases at V and 2 bases at J, with 21 bases between. CDR1 and CDR2 from the germline V gene are GTSNPN and SVGIG (reference sequence). The CDR3 length is 17 residues. CDR3 in amino acids: CAWSKGRGSWGNYGYTF. The CDR3 bases are TGTGCCTGGAGTAAAGGACGCGGATCCTGGGGGAACTATGGCTACACCTTC.